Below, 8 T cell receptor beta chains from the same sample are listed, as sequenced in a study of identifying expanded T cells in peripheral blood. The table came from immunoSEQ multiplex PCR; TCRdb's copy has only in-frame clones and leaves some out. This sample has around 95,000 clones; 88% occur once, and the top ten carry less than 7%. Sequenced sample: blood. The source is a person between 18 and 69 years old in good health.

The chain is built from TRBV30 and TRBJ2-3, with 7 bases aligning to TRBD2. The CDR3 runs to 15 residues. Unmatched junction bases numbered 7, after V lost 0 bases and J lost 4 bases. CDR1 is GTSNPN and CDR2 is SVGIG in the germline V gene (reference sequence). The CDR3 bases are TGTGCCTGGAGTGTGGGCGGGAGTTCCCCAGATACGCAGTATTTT. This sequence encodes CAWSVGGSSPDTQYF.

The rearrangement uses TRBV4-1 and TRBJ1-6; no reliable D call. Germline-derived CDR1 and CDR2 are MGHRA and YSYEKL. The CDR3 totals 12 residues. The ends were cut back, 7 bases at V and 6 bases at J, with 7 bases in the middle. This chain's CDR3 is CASTYGNSPLHF. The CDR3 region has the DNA TGCGCCAGCACCTACGGTAATTCACCCCTCCACTTT.

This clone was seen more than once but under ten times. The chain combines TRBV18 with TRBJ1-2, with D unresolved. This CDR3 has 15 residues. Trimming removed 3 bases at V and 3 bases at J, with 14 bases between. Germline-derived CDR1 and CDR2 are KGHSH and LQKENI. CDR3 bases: TGTGCCAGCTCACCCGGACGGGGATCCCACTATGGCTACACCTTC. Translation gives CASSPGRGSHYGYTF. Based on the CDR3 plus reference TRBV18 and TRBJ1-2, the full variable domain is NAGVMQNPRHLVRRRGQEARLRCSPMKGHSHVYWYRQLPEEGLKFMVYLQKENIIDESGMPKERFSAEFPKEGPSILRIQQVVRGDSAAYFCASSPGRGSHYGYTFGSGTRLTVV.

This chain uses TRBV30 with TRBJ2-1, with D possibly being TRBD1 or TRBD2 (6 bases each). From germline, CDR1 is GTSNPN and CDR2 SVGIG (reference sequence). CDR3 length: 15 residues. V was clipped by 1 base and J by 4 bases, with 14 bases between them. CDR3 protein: CAWSGGGGPYNEQFF. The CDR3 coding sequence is TGTGCCTGGAGTGGAGGAGGGGGGCCTTACAATGAGCAGTTCTTC.

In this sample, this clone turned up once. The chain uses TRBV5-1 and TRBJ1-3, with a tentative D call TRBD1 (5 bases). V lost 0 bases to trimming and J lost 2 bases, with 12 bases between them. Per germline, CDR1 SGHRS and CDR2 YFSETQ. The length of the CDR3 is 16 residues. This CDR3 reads CASSLGTGVTGNTIYF. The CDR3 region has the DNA TGCGCCAGCAGCTTGGGGACGGGGGTTACTGGAAACACCATATATTTT.

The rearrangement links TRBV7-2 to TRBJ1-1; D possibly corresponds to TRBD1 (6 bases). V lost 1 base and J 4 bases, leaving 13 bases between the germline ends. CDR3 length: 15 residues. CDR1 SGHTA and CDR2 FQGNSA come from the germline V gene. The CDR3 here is CASSLVQGRVTEAFF. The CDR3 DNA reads TGTGCCAGCAGCTTAGTACAGGGAAGGGTCACTGAAGCTTTCTTT. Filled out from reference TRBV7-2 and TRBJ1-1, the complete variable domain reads GAGVSQSPSNKVTEKGKDVELRCDPISGHTALYWYRQSLGQGLEFLIYFQGNSAPDKSGLPSDRFSAERTGGSVSTLTIQRTQQEDSAVYLCASSLVQGRVTEAFFGQGTRLTVV.

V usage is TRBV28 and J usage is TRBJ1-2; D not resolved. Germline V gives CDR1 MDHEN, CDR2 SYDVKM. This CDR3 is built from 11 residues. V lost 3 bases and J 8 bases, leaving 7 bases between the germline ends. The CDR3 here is CASSFRNGYTF. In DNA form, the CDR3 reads TGTGCCAGCAGTTTCAGAAACGGCTACACCTTC.

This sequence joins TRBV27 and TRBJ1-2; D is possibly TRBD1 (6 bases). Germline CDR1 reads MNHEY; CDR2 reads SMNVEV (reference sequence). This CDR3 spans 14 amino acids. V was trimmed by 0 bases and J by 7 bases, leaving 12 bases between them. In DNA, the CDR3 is TGTGCCAGCAGTTTATCAGGGGGGGCTGGTGGCTACACCTTC. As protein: CASSLSGGAGGYTF.